Listed below are T cell receptor beta chains from one sample, sequenced in a study of blood T cell repertoires in COVID-19. Here immunoSEQ multiplex PCR was the method, and the copy in TCRdb shows in-frame clones only, minus some. The sample yields about 200,000 clones, around 88% seen once. Sequencing was performed on PBMCs or T cells enriched from blood (not recorded which). The source is a man aged 35 to 55 with acute COVID-19. CDR3s include the opening cysteine and the closing phenylalanine or tryptophan. Each record gives: V gene, J gene, CDR3 protein.

>TRBV28|TRBJ1-2
CASRLDNNYGYTF
>TRBV29-1|TRBJ1-1
CSVVGGMNTEAFF
>TRBV6-5|TRBJ2-5
CASSLTGGETQYF
>TRBV2|TRBJ2-5
CASRDGLKRETQYF
>TRBV2|TRBJ1-2
CASTGGGIIGYTF
>TRBV5-1|TRBJ2-5
CASSLAYKTQYF
>TRBV30|TRBJ1-1
CAWSRDRGAEAFF
>TRBV28|TRBJ1-2
CASSSQGGSDYGYTF
>TRBV28|TRBJ2-5
CASSSPGTSQETQYF
>TRBV6-5|TRBJ2-3
CASSTTMRDTQYF
>TRBV30|TRBJ2-7
CAWRTGQGVYEQYF
>TRBV7-9|TRBJ2-1
CASSLSTSGIYEQFF
>TRBV11-2|TRBJ2-7
CASSHSGRTYEQYF
>TRBV25-1|TRBJ2-6
CASSPQGSSGANVLTF
>TRBV6-5|TRBJ1-1
CASRLRDRKNTEAFF
>TRBV15|TRBJ2-7
CATSREEGPTYEQYF
>TRBV19|TRBJ1-5
CASSPSGTGENQPQHF
>TRBV27|TRBJ1-5
CASSDGGYDQPQHF
>TRBV27|TRBJ2-7
CASSLKGTSGRSGEQYF
>TRBV9|TRBJ2-1
CASSAGTAISGSSDNEQFF
>TRBV2|TRBJ2-7
CASSDSGSSYEQYF
>TRBV24-1|TRBJ2-7
CATSERAGGGSYEQYF
>TRBV27|TRBJ1-4
CASSLIPGLRGEKLFF
>TRBV27|TRBJ2-7
CASSSPGGGRSYEQYF
>TRBV12-3/TRBV12-4|TRBJ2-5
CASSFRETQYF
>TRBV2|TRBJ2-5
CASRIARDTPQYF
>TRBV19|TRBJ1-1
CASRTDRDTEAFF
>TRBV6-1|TRBJ1-2
CASSDPTAYYGYTF
>TRBV30|TRBJ1-2
CAWRWDSYYTF
>TRBV29-1|TRBJ1-1
CSVGTAYTEAFF
>TRBV10-3|TRBJ2-1
CAISDTGGGRSYNEQFF
>TRBV15|TRBJ2-3
CATSRGSGGQTDTQYF
>TRBV27|TRBJ2-1
CASKPPGNEQFF
>TRBV5-4|TRBJ2-7
CASSSTSGSYEQYF
>TRBV2|TRBJ1-2
CASSEAAEYYGYTF
>TRBV28|TRBJ2-1
CASSSLADYNEQFF
>TRBV19|TRBJ1-1
CASSIAGMNTEAFF
>TRBV24-1|TRBJ2-3
CATSDQRLAAYSDTQYF
>TRBV19|TRBJ1-5
CASSIGFNQPQHF
>TRBV28|TRBJ2-5
CASSLGRTNQETQYF
>TRBV27|TRBJ2-5
CASSLDGLAGEAQYF